The TCR beta chain described here comes from a study of identical twins. Study-wide results and caveats: Instead of following the same donors, the conclusions were based on cross-sectional statistical analysis.

This clonotype was counted between two and nine times. Its antigen is not known. CDR3 size: 17 residues. Trimming removed 4 bases from V and 2 bases from J, with 20 bases in between. Germline V gene lookup returns CDR1 SGHVS and CDR2 FNYEAQ. TCRdb used MiXCR to reprocess the 5' RACE reads, holding one entry per CDR3 protein. The data show around 300,000 distinct CDR3 sequences, under 9.5% seen once. The data also belong to a second study, concerning yellow fever vaccine responses in identical twins.

Material: memory (CD45RO+) T cells sorted from blood. V and J are TRBV7-6 and TRBJ1-1; maybe TRBD1 (6 bases). The TCR was taken from a woman aged 18 to 35 in good health. DNA of the CDR3: TGTGCCAGCAGCTCCAATGGGGGGGGCGGACGAAACACTGAAGCTTTCTTT. This sequence encodes CASSSNGGGGRNTEAFF.